The present T cell receptor (beta chain) was sequenced within a study of T cells after yellow fever vaccination. To note about this clonotype: Its target is not known.

Each CDR3 protein is one row after TCRdb ran MiXCR on the 5' RACE reads. The data hold hundreds of thousands of distinct CDR3 sequences, with around 13% observed a single time. Between the trimmed V and J ends, which lost 5 bases and 2 bases, there was a span of 16 bases. The CDR3 has 16 amino acids. Findings of the study overall: Across the CD4 and CD8 compartments, a small share of clonotypes was present in both. Contamination by abundant bulk-population clonotypes could be present in FACS-sorted repertoires. It was the secondary response that reached its peak faster, day 5 versus 15, but it was weaker.

The sequencing used CD4+ T cells sorted from PBMCs, collected 15 days after the yellow fever booster vaccination. The clonotype originates from a man aged 18 to 35 who received the YFV17D yellow fever vaccine. The chain joins TRBV12-3 or TRBV12-4 to TRBJ1-3; D perhaps matches TRBD1 (5 bases). The CDR3 loop is CASSPPARVPGNTIYF. The DNA for the CDR3 is TGTGCCAGCAGTCCTCCCGCCAGGGTCCCTGGAAACACCATATATTTT.